The source of this T cell receptor beta chain is a study of cytomegalovirus exposure and HLA in healthy donors. Study-level points and caveats: As a later analysis revealed, most CMV-associated TCR beta chains appeared HLA-restricted. Whilst most TCR sequences proved rare, a subset of public TCRs occurred across many donors. The authors later linked a missense DCLRE1C variant to TCR beta V- and J-gene trimming.

Germline V gene data show CDR1 as SGHTA and CDR2 as FQGTGA. V lost 3 bases and J lost 5; bases outside the gene matches: 4. The CDR3 runs to 14 residues. This PCR relied on a set of 60 Vbeta primers and 13 Jbeta primers. Libraries were prepared by immunoSEQ multiplex PCR; TCRdb keeps only in-frame clonotypes and omits some of them. The table records approximately 120,000 clones, roughly 73% of them present only once. On this clone: Its antigen is unknown.

The rearrangement uses TRBV7-3 and TRBJ2-1; TRBD2 matches 7 bases. The sequencing sample was made of PBMCs. The receptor comes from a man aged 55 to 69 in good health and CMV-seropositive. The CDR3 nucleotides are TGTGCCAGCAGCTTCTCGGGGGGAAACAATGAGCAGTTCTTC. It is translated as CASSFSGGNNEQFF.